This is a list of T cell receptor beta chains from one sample in a study of PD-1 blockade in classical Hodgkin lymphoma. Assay used: immunoSEQ multiplex PCR; TCRdb lists only in-frame clones, some missing. This table has thousands of clones, 55% to 75% appearing once. The starting material was CD8+ T cells from blood, obtained at baseline. All receptors come from a human donor with classical Hodgkin lymphoma. CDR3s include the opening cysteine and the closing phenylalanine or tryptophan. The order of the fields is J gene, D gene, V gene, clone size, CDR3 DNA, CDR3 protein. The D gene is left open where the match is weak. The size of a clone is reported for some rows only, either as once, few or many, or as a class for expanded clones.

j_call: TRBJ2-1
d_call: TRBD2
v_call: TRBV6-1
clone_size: NA
cdr3_nt: TGTGCCAGCAGTGGACTAGCGGGGACCTCCTACAATGAGCAGTTCTTC
cdr3_aa: CASSGLAGTSYNEQFF

j_call: TRBJ2-2
d_call: TRBD1
v_call: TRBV6-5
clone_size: NA
cdr3_nt: TGTGCCAGCAGCCCGGGACAGATGAACACCGGGGAGCTGTTTTTT
cdr3_aa: CASSPGQMNTGELFF

j_call: TRBJ2-5
d_call: TRBD1
v_call: TRBV19
clone_size: NA
cdr3_nt: TGTGCCAGTAGTATGGAGTACAGGGGTTTGCTGGAGACCCAGTACTTC
cdr3_aa: CASSMEYRGLLETQYF

j_call: TRBJ2-7
d_call: NA
v_call: TRBV7-9
clone_size: NA
cdr3_nt: TGTGCCAGCAGCGTATTAGCCTCCTACGAGCAGTACTTC
cdr3_aa: CASSVLASYEQYF

j_call: TRBJ2-1
d_call: TRBD1
v_call: TRBV9
clone_size: few
cdr3_nt: TGTGCCAGCAGCGTCCCGGACAGGGCCAATGAGCAGTTCTTC
cdr3_aa: CASSVPDRANEQFF

j_call: TRBJ1-1
d_call: NA
v_call: TRBV5-4
clone_size: NA
cdr3_nt: TGTGCCAGCAGCCAGTCAGGAGACATGAACACTGAAGCTTTCTTT
cdr3_aa: CASSQSGDMNTEAFF

j_call: TRBJ1-2
d_call: NA
v_call: TRBV5-6
clone_size: NA
cdr3_nt: TGTGCCAGCAGCTTGGGGCTGGGGGGAGCTAACTATGGCTACACCTTC
cdr3_aa: CASSLGLGGANYGYTF

j_call: TRBJ2-3
d_call: NA
v_call: TRBV28
clone_size: few
cdr3_nt: TGTGCCAGCAGTTTACTACAGGGGAGGCGTATGGGCACAGATACGCAGTATTTT
cdr3_aa: CASSLLQGRRMGTDTQYF

j_call: TRBJ2-7
d_call: NA
v_call: TRBV4-3
clone_size: NA
cdr3_nt: TGCGCCAGCAGCCATTCTAGCGCCCCAGTGGACGAGCAGTACTTC
cdr3_aa: CASSHSSAPVDEQYF

j_call: TRBJ1-6
d_call: NA
v_call: TRBV27
clone_size: few
cdr3_nt: TGTGCCAGCAGTTTATCTGGCGGGAGATCATATAATTCACCCCTCCACTTT
cdr3_aa: CASSLSGGRSYNSPLHF

j_call: TRBJ2-3
d_call: NA
v_call: TRBV5-4
clone_size: NA
cdr3_nt: TGTGCCAGCAGCCAAGATCCGGTACTAGTGGCCCCCACAGATACGCAGTATTTT
cdr3_aa: CASSQDPVLVAPTDTQYF

j_call: TRBJ1-5
d_call: NA
v_call: TRBV7-2
clone_size: NA
cdr3_nt: TGTGCCAGCAGCTTAGCCGTCGGCAGCCATAGCAATCAGCCCCAGCATTTT
cdr3_aa: CASSLAVGSHSNQPQHF

j_call: TRBJ2-5
d_call: NA
v_call: TRBV5-4
clone_size: NA
cdr3_nt: TGTGCCAGCAGCTTGGAAGGGGAGGACGAGACCCAGTACTTC
cdr3_aa: CASSLEGEDETQYF

j_call: TRBJ1-2
d_call: TRBD1
v_call: TRBV6-5
clone_size: medium-sized
cdr3_nt: TGTGCCAGCAGAGGGTCAGACAGGGAACAAGCCTTC
cdr3_aa: CASRGSDREQAF

j_call: TRBJ1-5
d_call: TRBD1
v_call: TRBV7-8
clone_size: NA
cdr3_nt: TGTGCCAGCAGCTCGCGACAGGGGACTTTTAATCAGCCCCAGCATTTT
cdr3_aa: CASSSRQGTFNQPQHF

j_call: TRBJ1-1
d_call: TRBD1
v_call: TRBV27
clone_size: NA
cdr3_nt: TGTGCCAGCAGTTTGACAGGGGGGGGATCGACTGAAGCTTTCTTT
cdr3_aa: CASSLTGGGSTEAFF

j_call: TRBJ1-6
d_call: NA
v_call: TRBV28
clone_size: large
cdr3_nt: TGTGCCAGCAGTTCACTCTTAGGGGGAAATTCACCCCTCCACTTT
cdr3_aa: CASSSLLGGNSPLHF

j_call: TRBJ1-3
d_call: NA
v_call: TRBV28
clone_size: few
cdr3_nt: TGTGCCAGCAGTTTAGGGGGAGACACCATATATTTT
cdr3_aa: CASSLGGDTIYF

j_call: TRBJ2-3
d_call: TRBD2
v_call: TRBV30
clone_size: NA
cdr3_nt: TGTGCCTGGAGCCCGACTAGCGGGAGGGATTTCGATACGCAGTATTTT
cdr3_aa: CAWSPTSGRDFDTQYF

j_call: TRBJ1-1
d_call: NA
v_call: TRBV28
clone_size: NA
cdr3_nt: TGTGCCAGCAGTTTATGGGGAGCGGGGAGTTGGGCTGAAGCTTTCTTT
cdr3_aa: CASSLWGAGSWAEAFF

j_call: TRBJ1-2
d_call: TRBD1
v_call: TRBV27
clone_size: NA
cdr3_nt: TGTGCCAGCAGTGTCGACAGGGCCCCCTATGGCTACACCTTC
cdr3_aa: CASSVDRAPYGYTF

j_call: TRBJ2-1
d_call: TRBD2
v_call: TRBV12-5
clone_size: NA
cdr3_nt: TGTGCTAGTGGTTTGGTACTTGGAGGGACTAGCTTAGGTGAGCAGTTCTTC
cdr3_aa: CASGLVLGGTSLGEQFF

j_call: TRBJ1-4
d_call: NA
v_call: TRBV7-1
clone_size: NA
cdr3_nt: TGTGCCAGCAGCTTAGCGCGGGGTTTTTCCGTAACAATCAATGAAAAACTGTTTTTT
cdr3_aa: CASSLARGFSVTINEKLFF

j_call: TRBJ1-2
d_call: NA
v_call: TRBV7-8
clone_size: NA
cdr3_nt: TGTGCCAGCAGCTTGCTTTCGGGACTGAGTTTGGGTGGCTACACCTTC
cdr3_aa: CASSLLSGLSLGGYTF

j_call: TRBJ1-1
d_call: NA
v_call: TRBV6-5
clone_size: NA
cdr3_nt: TGTGCCAGCAGTTACAGCCAGGACACTGAAGCTTTCTTT
cdr3_aa: CASSYSQDTEAFF

j_call: TRBJ2-1
d_call: NA
v_call: TRBV11-2
clone_size: NA
cdr3_nt: TGTGCCAGCAGCTTAGATGGGGGGTACAATGAGCAGTTCTTC
cdr3_aa: CASSLDGGYNEQFF

j_call: TRBJ2-7
d_call: NA
v_call: TRBV6-6
clone_size: once
cdr3_nt: TGTGCCAGCAGTTACCTCCCTCGGGGACCCTACGAGCAGTACTTC
cdr3_aa: CASSYLPRGPYEQYF

j_call: TRBJ2-5
d_call: NA
v_call: TRBV10-1
clone_size: once
cdr3_nt: TGCGCCAGCAGTCATTGGAAGGGGGAGACCCAGTACTTC
cdr3_aa: CASSHWKGETQYF

j_call: TRBJ2-3
d_call: TRBD2
v_call: TRBV6-4
clone_size: NA
cdr3_nt: TGTGCCAGCAGCGCCGAAGCGGGAGCTAGCACAGATACGCAGTATTTT
cdr3_aa: CASSAEAGASTDTQYF

j_call: TRBJ2-1
d_call: NA
v_call: TRBV4-3
clone_size: NA
cdr3_nt: TGCGCCAGCAGCCTTGGGATCCCAGGCTCCTACAATGAGCAGTTCTTC
cdr3_aa: CASSLGIPGSYNEQFF

j_call: TRBJ1-1
d_call: NA
v_call: TRBV27
clone_size: NA
cdr3_nt: TGTGCCACCCAGGGTGTGGGGTACACTGAAGCTTTCTTT
cdr3_aa: CATQGVGYTEAFF

j_call: TRBJ2-1
d_call: NA
v_call: TRBV5-6
clone_size: NA
cdr3_nt: TGTGCCAGCGATATTGGAAATGAGCAGTTCTTC
cdr3_aa: CASDIGNEQFF

j_call: TRBJ2-5
d_call: TRBD1
v_call: TRBV11-2
clone_size: NA
cdr3_nt: TGTGCCAGCAGCTTAGGCAGTTACAGGGGGGACCTGGAACAAGAGACCCAGTACTTC
cdr3_aa: CASSLGSYRGDLEQETQYF

j_call: TRBJ2-7
d_call: NA
v_call: TRBV4-1
clone_size: once
cdr3_nt: TGCGCCAGCAGCCACGCGTATTTAAACTACGAGCAGTACTTC
cdr3_aa: CASSHAYLNYEQYF

j_call: TRBJ2-7
d_call: NA
v_call: TRBV27
clone_size: once
cdr3_nt: TGTGCCAGCAGTTTACGAGGGAAGGCCTACGAGCAGTACTTC
cdr3_aa: CASSLRGKAYEQYF

j_call: TRBJ1-1
d_call: NA
v_call: TRBV6-5
clone_size: NA
cdr3_nt: TGTGCCAGCAGTTACTATGGCCTGGGGACTGAAGCTTTCTTT
cdr3_aa: CASSYYGLGTEAFF

j_call: TRBJ1-4
d_call: NA
v_call: TRBV15
clone_size: NA
cdr3_nt: TGTGCCACCAGCAGAGAGAGCCCAACTGTTTTT
cdr3_aa: CATSRESPTVF

j_call: TRBJ2-2
d_call: NA
v_call: TRBV28
clone_size: NA
cdr3_nt: TGTGCCAGCAGTGACCCCGTCGCGACAGGGAACACCGGGGAGCTGTTTTTT
cdr3_aa: CASSDPVATGNTGELFF

j_call: TRBJ1-4
d_call: NA
v_call: TRBV7-6
clone_size: NA
cdr3_nt: TGTGCCAGCAGCTTAGCGCGGGGTTTTTCCGTAACAATCAATGAAAAACTGTTTTTT
cdr3_aa: CASSLARGFSVTINEKLFF

j_call: TRBJ1-1
d_call: NA
v_call: TRBV6-6
clone_size: NA
cdr3_nt: TGTGCCAGCAGTTACTATGGCCTGGGGACTGAAGCTTTCTTT
cdr3_aa: CASSYYGLGTEAFF

j_call: TRBJ2-1
d_call: TRBD1
v_call: TRBV6-5
clone_size: NA
cdr3_nt: TGTGCCAGCAGTATCCAGGGGGCCTACAATGAGCAGTTCTTC
cdr3_aa: CASSIQGAYNEQFF

j_call: TRBJ1-6
d_call: NA
v_call: TRBV28
clone_size: NA
cdr3_nt: TGTGCCAGCAGCTTTAAAAGGAGTTCACCCCTCCACTTT
cdr3_aa: CASSFKRSSPLHF

j_call: TRBJ2-5
d_call: NA
v_call: TRBV7-8
clone_size: NA
cdr3_nt: TGTGCCAGCAGCTTTATCGGCAGGGCGGCTCAAGAGACCCAGTACTTC
cdr3_aa: CASSFIGRAAQETQYF

j_call: TRBJ2-5
d_call: TRBD1
v_call: TRBV15
clone_size: NA
cdr3_nt: TGTGCCACCCATTTACGCCCAGGGGGCCAAGAGACCCAGTACTTC
cdr3_aa: CATHLRPGGQETQYF

j_call: TRBJ2-7
d_call: TRBD2
v_call: TRBV4-2
clone_size: few
cdr3_nt: TGTGCCAGCAGCCAGACTAGCGAAACCTACGAGCAGTACTTC
cdr3_aa: CASSQTSETYEQYF

j_call: TRBJ2-1
d_call: NA
v_call: TRBV7-2
clone_size: NA
cdr3_nt: TGTGCCAGCCGAGGTAGGGGGGTTATGTATGAGCAGTTCTTC
cdr3_aa: CASRGRGVMYEQFF

j_call: TRBJ2-1
d_call: TRBD1
v_call: TRBV6-5
clone_size: NA
cdr3_nt: TGTGCCAGCAGTTACTCCAAACAGGGGAGCGATGAGCAGTTCTTC
cdr3_aa: CASSYSKQGSDEQFF

j_call: TRBJ2-7
d_call: NA
v_call: TRBV6-4
clone_size: NA
cdr3_nt: TGTGCCAGCAGTGAAAACCTAGAGGGCTCCTACGAGCAGTACTTC
cdr3_aa: CASSENLEGSYEQYF

j_call: TRBJ2-5
d_call: NA
v_call: TRBV5-6
clone_size: NA
cdr3_nt: TGTGCCAGCAGCTTGGAGGGGGAGCAAGAGACCCAGTACTTC
cdr3_aa: CASSLEGEQETQYF

j_call: TRBJ2-7
d_call: NA
v_call: TRBV7-6
clone_size: NA
cdr3_nt: TGTGCCAGCAGCTCCTATACGGGAGAGTACTACGAGCAGTACTTC
cdr3_aa: CASSSYTGEYYEQYF

j_call: TRBJ1-2
d_call: NA
v_call: TRBV27
clone_size: once
cdr3_nt: TGTGCCAGCAGTCCTAGCGACCAGTGGTCCGGGACTGTCTATGGCTACACCTTC
cdr3_aa: CASSPSDQWSGTVYGYTF

j_call: TRBJ2-7
d_call: NA
v_call: TRBV4-1
clone_size: NA
cdr3_nt: TGCGCCAGCAGCCAAGATCGTCCGGAGGTAGGCTACGAGCAGTACTTC
cdr3_aa: CASSQDRPEVGYEQYF

j_call: TRBJ2-1
d_call: NA
v_call: TRBV2
clone_size: NA
cdr3_nt: TGTGCCGTGCCGGGACGACCCCGAACTGAGCAGTTCTTC
cdr3_aa: CAVPGRPRTEQFF